This is a list of T cell receptor beta chains from one sample in a study of cytomegalovirus exposure and HLA in healthy donors. Produced via immunoSEQ multiplex PCR; TCRdb's table is partial and in-frame only. The sample has some 140,000 clones; approximately 87% are singletons. Sequenced input: PBMCs. The receptors shown here come from a man aged 18 to 35 in good health and CMV-seronegative. The CDR3 runs from the conserved cysteine through the conserved F or W. A D gene is named only where the DNA matches it firmly. Rows may omit the clone size; those that give it use once, few, many or a size class.

>TRBV27|TRBJ2-7|-|-|15
TGTGCCAGCAGTCCTTCGTGGGGCTTATCAGCCGAGCAGTACTTC
CASSPSWGLSAEQYF
>TRBV9|TRBJ2-3|TRBD1|-|13
TGTGCCAGCAGCGTGACAGGGGCAGATACGCAGTATTTT
CASSVTGADTQYF
>TRBV7-2|TRBJ2-1|TRBD2|-|15
TGTGCCAGCAGCTTAGCTAGCGGGGGGGCCCATGAGCAGTTCTTC
CASSLASGGAHEQFF
>TRBV11-2|TRBJ2-1|TRBD2|once|16
TGTGCCAGCAGCTTAATTAGCGGGGGGGCTTACAATGAGCAGTTCTTC
CASSLISGGAYNEQFF
>TRBV30|TRBJ2-3|-|-|15
TGTGCCTGGAGTGTACCTGGGCTCGGTGGAAATACGCAGTATTTT
CAWSVPGLGGNTQYF
>TRBV19|TRBJ2-7|TRBD1|-|14
TGTGCCAGTAGCTCGACAGGGACCCACTACGAGCAGTACTTC
CASSSTGTHYEQYF
>TRBV6-1|TRBJ1-4|-|-|15
TGTGCCAGCAGTGAAGTAGGCGGGCTTCATGAAAAACTGTTTTTT
CASSEVGGLHEKLFF
>TRBV7-2|TRBJ2-7|TRBD1|-|14
TGTGCCAGCAGCTCTAGACAGGGGGCCCACGAGCAGTACTTC
CASSSRQGAHEQYF
>TRBV28|TRBJ1-6|TRBD1|-|15
TGTGCCAGCAGTCTAACACGGGACAGAAATTCACCCCTCCACTTT
CASSLTRDRNSPLHF
>TRBV11-2|TRBJ2-7|-|-|14
TGTGCCAGCAGCCATAACAGGGCCACCTACGAGCAGTACTTC
CASSHNRATYEQYF